This T cell receptor beta chain was identified during a study of T cells in Graves' hyperthyroidism and ophthalmopathy. This clonotype has just a few counts. Its cognate antigen is unknown. Using RNA transcripts as the source, TCR beta CDR3 regions were amplified. Initially, a first-round RT-PCR of the TCR CDR3 employed the HTBI primer set. MiXCR, run by TCRdb on the multiplex PCR reads, gives a single entry per CDR3 protein. The data contain about 570,000 distinct CDR3 sequences, 46% of them singletons. Used for diagnoses were clinical symptoms, serum thyroxine and TRAb, thyroid ultrasound and orbital computed tomography. Study-wide results and caveats: Blood shared most expanded thyroid clonotypes above 0.001. Before onset, ophthalmopathy was predicted by the model a median around 6.5 months earlier.

The CDR3 sequence is 13 residues long. Germline V gene sequence: CDR1 SGHDN, CDR2 FVKESK. V was cut by 1 base and J by 8 bases, with 11 bases left in between. The specimen was peripheral blood or thyroid tissue (not recorded which). This clonotype originated in an adult woman with Graves' disease, either hyperthyroidism or ophthalmopathy (not recorded which). The chain joins TRBV14 to TRBJ1-2, with D tentatively TRBD1 (5 bases). The CDR3 reads CASSQVPQGGYTF. The DNA for the CDR3 is TGTGCCAGCAGCCAAGTCCCTCAGGGAGGCTACACCTTC.